One sample yielded the 4 T cell receptor beta chains listed below, sequenced in a study of T-cell memory formation after mild COVID-19. TCRdb analysed the 5' RACE reads with MiXCR anew, one entry per CDR3 protein. The top ten clones hold roughly 8.2% of a sample with 550,000 to 600,000 distinct CDR3 sequences, roughly a sixth of them seen once. Specimen: PBMCs or a T cell subset sorted from them (not recorded which). The receptors originated from an adult woman who had mild COVID-19 (a few samples of this study predate the infection). Cell type and time point are not known.

This clonotype was seen a handful of times. The CDR3 region is CASLSLAGNTEAFF. The CDR3, as DNA: TGTGCCAGCTTGAGTTTGGCAGGGAACACTGAAGCTTTCTTT. The V gene is TRBV6-2 or TRBV6-3, the J gene TRBJ1-1; D remains ambiguous. The CDR3 is made up of 14 amino acids. Germline CDR1 is MNHEY and CDR2 is SVGEGT. The V end lost 8 bases, the J end lost 1 base, and 14 bases lay between the germline ends.

This clonotype was seen more than once but under ten times. The chain uses TRBV6-5 and TRBJ2-2, with D possibly being TRBD1 or TRBD2 (5 bases each). From germline, CDR1 is MNHEY and CDR2 SVGAGI. The CDR3 covers 15 residues. Between the trimmed V and J ends, which lost 1 base and 4 bases, there was a span of 10 bases. The CDR3 here is CASSYWSGGTGELFF. The CDR3 nucleotides read TGTGCCAGCAGTTACTGGTCTGGGGGCACCGGGGAGCTGTTTTTT.

The rearrangement uses TRBV7-2 and TRBJ1-2; maybe TRBD1 (5 bases). Germline V gene lookup returns CDR1 SGHTA and CDR2 FQGNSA. This CDR3 has 13 residues. With 2 bases removed from V and 7 bases from J, the gap between germline ends came to 11 bases. The CDR3 DNA reads TGTGCCAGCAGCTTAAAGGGGCTCCCTGGCTACACCTTC. Translation: CASSLKGLPGYTF.

This clonotype was recorded a few times. The chain employs TRBV20-1 and TRBJ1-2, with 7 bases lining up with TRBD1. Germline CDR1 is DFQATT and CDR2 is SNEGSKA (reference sequence). CDR3 size: 15 residues. V gave up 5 bases and J gave up 5 bases; unmatched junction bases: 14. CDR3 amino acids: CSAQKAAGGWYGYTF. The DNA for the CDR3 is TGCAGTGCTCAGAAGGCGGCAGGGGGTTGGTATGGCTACACCTTC.